The 5 T cell receptor beta chains below were found in one sample sequenced in a study of T cells after yellow fever vaccination. One entry per CDR3 protein, called by TCRdb with MiXCR from the 5' RACE reads. The table shows 500,000 to 650,000 distinct CDR3 sequences, with roughly 12% occurring only once. Sequencing used PBMCs, obtained on the day of the yellow fever booster vaccination. The receptors originated from a man aged 25-45 years who received the YFV17D yellow fever vaccine.

This sequence joins TRBV5-5 and TRBJ2-7; possibly TRBD2 for D (6 bases). CDR3 length: 15 residues. V lost 3 bases, J lost 5 bases, and 18 bases lay in between. Per the germline V gene, CDR1 is SGHKS and CDR2 is YYEKEE (reference sequence). The CDR3 protein is CASSSRRTGGDEQYF. The CDR3 region has the DNA TGTGCCAGCAGCTCAAGGAGGACTGGAGGGGACGAGCAGTACTTC.

The V call is TRBV9, the J call TRBJ2-7; perhaps TRBD2 as D (6 bases). The CDR3 consists of 15 residues. Trimming took off 4 bases at V and 0 bases at J, with 14 bases between the two ends. The V gene's germline CDR1 is SGDLS and CDR2 YYNGEE. The CDR3 nucleotides read TGTGCCAGCAGCCCAGGGACTTCTAGCTCCTACGAGCAGTACTTC. This encodes CASSPGTSSSYEQYF. The variable domain in full, completed from reference TRBV9 and TRBJ2-7, reads DSGVTQTPKHLITATGQRVTLRCSPRSGDLSVYWYQQSLDQGLQFLIQYYNGEERAKGNILERFSAQQFPDLHSELNLSSLELGDSALYFCASSPGTSSSYEQYFGPGTRLTVT.

The table lists this clonotype with many counts. The chain couples TRBV9 to TRBJ1-5; D not resolved. Trimming took off 0 bases at V and 7 bases at J, with 11 bases between the two ends. Germline assignment: CDR1 SGDLS and CDR2 YYNGEE. The CDR3 has 14 residues. CDR3 nucleotides: TGTGCCAGCAGCGTAGATGGAGCGGGCCAGCCCCAGCATTTT. This sequence encodes CASSVDGAGQPQHF.

The chain carries TRBV12-5 and TRBJ2-1; TRBD2 matches 12 bases. From germline, CDR1 is LGHNT and CDR2 FRNRAP. Losses at the gene ends were 1 base for V and 0 bases for J; bases not matched to a gene: 4. CDR3 length: 18 amino acids. CDR3 sequence reads: CASGLGTSGRISYNEQFF. For the CDR3, the DNA is TGTGCTAGTGGTTTGGGAACTAGCGGGAGGATCTCCTACAATGAGCAGTTCTTC.

The J gene is TRBJ2-1, the V gene TRBV20-1; 12 nucleotides match TRBD2. The CDR3 contains 15 residues. With 2 bases clipped from V and 12 bases from J, the junction kept 11 bases outside the gene matches. Germline CDR1 reads DFQATT; CDR2 reads SNEGSKA (reference sequence). CDR3 residues: CSARPRLAGASGQFF. In DNA, the CDR3 is TGCAGTGCTAGACCCCGACTAGCGGGGGCGAGCGGGCAGTTCTTC.